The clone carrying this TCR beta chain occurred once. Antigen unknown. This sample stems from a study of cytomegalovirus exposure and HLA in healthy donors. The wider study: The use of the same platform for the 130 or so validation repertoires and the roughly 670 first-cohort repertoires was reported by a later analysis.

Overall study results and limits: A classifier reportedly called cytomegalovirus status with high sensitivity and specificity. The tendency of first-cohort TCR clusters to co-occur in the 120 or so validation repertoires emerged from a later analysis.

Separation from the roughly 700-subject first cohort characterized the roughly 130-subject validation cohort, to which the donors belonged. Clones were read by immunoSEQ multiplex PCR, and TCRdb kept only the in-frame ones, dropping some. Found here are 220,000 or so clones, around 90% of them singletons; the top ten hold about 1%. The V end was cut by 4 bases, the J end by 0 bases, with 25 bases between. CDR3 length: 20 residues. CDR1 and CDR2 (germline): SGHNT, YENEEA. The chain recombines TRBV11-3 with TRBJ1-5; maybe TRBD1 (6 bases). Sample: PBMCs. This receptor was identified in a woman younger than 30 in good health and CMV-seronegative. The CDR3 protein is CASSSPGGSRFFHSNQPQHF. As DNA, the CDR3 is TGTGCCAGCAGCTCCCCTGGGGGCAGTAGATTTTTCCATAGCAATCAGCCCCAGCATTTT.